The sample holds many counts of the clone carrying this TCR beta chain. Its cognate antigen is unknown. Through Arm-PCR of CDR3 regions and iRepertoire HTBI primers, TCR beta libraries were built. TCRdb independently ran MiXCR on the multiplex PCR reads; one entry per CDR3 protein. The repertoire has some 250,000 distinct CDR3 sequences, about 17% of them found once; the top ten carry approximately 14%. The CDR3 covers 18 residues. Trimming at V came to 4 bases and at J to 6 bases, leaving 15 bases not matched to a gene. CDR1 is LGHNT, CDR2 FRNRAP, per germline. Regarding time point: newly diagnosed GD, antithyroid drugs for less than 3 months. Extracted RNA from PBMCs served as the source of the TCR library. The entry originates in a study of regulatory T cells in long-lasting Graves disease. As for the study in general: Newly diagnosed Graves' patients took antithyroid drugs under 3 months.

Findings and limits, study-wide: Comparison showed that persistent patients shared more public clonotypes (over 2,500) than new patients (966). Less diverse TCR repertoires were seen in persistent Graves' patients than in newly diagnosed ones.

The same sample was also used in a study of T cells in Graves' hyperthyroidism and ophthalmopathy. That report notes: Exclusion criteria comprised uncontrolled infection, other autoimmune disease, pregnancy or lactation.

The chain couples TRBV12-5 to TRBJ1-2; 12 bases are shared with TRBD1. The specimen was peripheral blood mononuclear cells (PBMCs), collected at new diagnosis, from a patient treated with antithyroid drugs. The clonotype originates from a woman younger than 45 with Graves disease. CDR3 region: CASGSGTGGDLLRNGYTF. CDR3 DNA: TGTGCTAGTGGTTCGGGGACAGGGGGCGATTTATTGCGGAATGGCTACACCTTC.